The next 14 T cell receptor beta chains were all read from a single sample in a study of T cell responses to AZD1222 COVID-19 vaccine. Clones were sequenced by immunoSEQ multiplex PCR, and TCRdb holds only the in-frame ones, with some missing. Of around 140,000 clones in the sample, more than 80% were seen once. The source material was peripheral blood, sampled on day 0 of AZD1222 vaccination. The receptors stem from an adult in good health.

The rearrangement uses TRBV18 and TRBJ1-4; D is uncertain. The germline V gene has CDR1 KGHSH and CDR2 LQKENI. Trimming removed 0 bases at V and 0 bases at J, with 8 bases between. The CDR3 loop spans 16 amino acids. The CDR3 nucleotides are TGTGCCAGCTCACCACCCTCGGACCCAACTAATGAAAAACTGTTTTTT. Translated, it gives CASSPPSDPTNEKLFF.

This clone was picked up many times. This chain links TRBV25-1 with TRBJ2-7, with 15 bases identical to TRBD2. Germline assignment: CDR1 MGHDK and CDR2 SYGVNS. The CDR3 contains 18 residues. The trim removed 1 base at V and 3 bases at J, leaving 7 bases unmatched. CDR3 sequence reads: CASSESGLAGGTNYEQYF. CDR3 coding DNA: TGTGCCAGCAGTGAATCGGGACTAGCGGGGGGAACTAACTACGAGCAGTACTTC.

The table lists this clone with a few counts. This chain joins TRBV27 and TRBJ1-2; no firm D call. Trimming shortened V by 2 bases and J by 2 bases, and 15 bases separated the two germline ends. Germline loops: CDR1 MNHEY, CDR2 SMNVEV (reference sequence). The CDR3 is 16 amino acids. The CDR3 reads CASSLRAGPSNYGYTF. The CDR3 nucleotides read TGTGCCAGCAGTTTACGGGCAGGCCCTAGCAACTATGGCTACACCTTC.

The genes are TRBV27 and TRBJ1-1; TRBD1 agrees at 8 bases. V lost 5 bases to trimming and J lost 6 bases; unmatched junction nucleotides: 5. CDR3 length equals 13 residues. Germline V CDR1 and CDR2: MNHEY, SMNVEV (reference sequence). As DNA, the CDR3 is TGTGCCAGCAGTCGGACAGGGAGGGCTGAAGCTTTCTTT. Protein product: CASSRTGRAEAFF.

V is TRBV3-1 (or the pseudogene TRBV3-2) and J is TRBJ1-2, with D possibly matching TRBD1 (5 bases). This CDR3 has 15 amino acids. V lost 0 bases and J 4 bases, leaving 12 bases between the germline ends. Germline V gene data show CDR1 as LGHDT and CDR2 as YNNKEL (reference sequence). The CDR3 spells CASSQDPGRPYGYTF. In DNA, the CDR3 is TGTGCCAGCAGCCAAGATCCAGGGCGACCCTATGGCTACACCTTC.

This chain links TRBV6-5 with TRBJ2-4; TRBD2 is a possible D gene (5 bases). The germline CDR1 and CDR2 sequences are MNHEY and SVGAGI. The CDR3 runs 15 residues. Between the trimmed V and J ends, which lost 5 bases and 1 base, there was a span of 12 bases. The CDR3 here is CASSIRRGAKNIQYF. The CDR3, as DNA: TGTGCCAGCAGTATTCGGAGAGGGGCCAAAAACATTCAGTACTTC.

In its sample, this clone was seen once. This rearrangement joins TRBV5-8 to TRBJ2-7, with 7 nucleotides matching TRBD1. The germline V gene encodes CDR1 SGHTS and CDR2 YDEGEE. Unmatched junction bases numbered 3, after V lost 4 bases and J lost 2 bases. The CDR3 is 13 residues long. The chain's CDR3 is CASSRDRAYEQYF. Written as DNA, the CDR3 is TGTGCCAGCAGCCGGGACAGAGCCTACGAGCAGTACTTC. The whole variable domain, remainder taken from reference TRBV5-8 and TRBJ2-7, is EAGVTQSPTHLIKTRGQQATLRCSPISGHTSVYWYQQALGLGLQFLLWYDEGEERNRGNFPPRFSGRQFPNYSSELNVNALELEDSALYLCASSRDRAYEQYFGPGTRLTVT.

This clone occurred once. The chain links TRBV15 to TRBJ1-4, with D unclear. The V end lost 5 bases, the J end lost 5 bases, and 9 bases lay between the germline ends. Germline CDR1 LNHNV, CDR2 YYDKDF (reference sequence). The CDR3 is 13 residues long. CDR3 amino acids: CATSVGPNEKLFF. The CDR3 DNA reads as TGTGCCACCAGCGTTGGCCCAAATGAAAAACTGTTTTTT.

There are a few counts of this clone. The chain combines TRBV4-1 with TRBJ2-7, with D unclear. This CDR3 is built from 16 residues. The V gene's germline CDR1 is MGHRA and CDR2 YSYEKL. V lost 1 base to trimming and J lost 3 bases, with 16 bases between them. In DNA, the CDR3 is TGCGCCAGCAGCCAAGGTAATCAGGTTCCCTTCTACGAGCAGTACTTC. This sequence encodes CASSQGNQVPFYEQYF.

The sample holds a few counts of this clone. The chain carries TRBV6-6 and TRBJ1-2; D may be TRBD1 (5 bases). V lost 7 bases to trimming and J lost 0 bases, with 12 bases between them. The CDR3 runs 14 residues. Germline V lookup: CDR1 MNHNY, CDR2 SVGAGI (reference sequence). CDR3 sequence: CASIPTTANYGYTF. The CDR3 nucleotides are TGTGCCAGCATCCCTACGACAGCTAACTATGGCTACACCTTC.

The chain combines TRBV20-1 with TRBJ2-7; the D call may be TRBD1 or TRBD2 (5 bases each). From germline, CDR1 is DFQATT and CDR2 SNEGSKA (reference sequence). This CDR3 has 11 amino acids. Deletions cut 0 bases from V and 7 bases from J, with 7 bases between. CDR3 in amino acids: CSAREGVEQYF. The CDR3 region has the DNA TGCAGTGCTAGAGAGGGGGTAGAGCAGTACTTC.

This clone occurred once. The V and J genes are TRBV28 and TRBJ2-4, with 14 positions matching TRBD2. The CDR3 runs 15 residues. With 4 bases clipped from V and 5 bases from J, the junction kept 1 base outside the gene matches. From germline, CDR1 is MDHEN and CDR2 SYDVKM. CDR3 sequence (DNA): TGTGCCAGCAGTTGGGGACTAGCGGGAGAAAACATTCAGTACTTC. This encodes CASSWGLAGENIQYF.

This rearrangement joins TRBV2 to TRBJ1-1; a weak D match, TRBD1 (6 bases). This CDR3 is 14 amino acids long. Germline V gene lookup returns CDR1 SNHLY and CDR2 FYNNEI. V was pared by 5 bases and J by 1 base, with 11 bases between. For the CDR3, the DNA is TGTGCCAGCAGTCGAGGGGGAGAGAACACTGAAGCTTTCTTT. This translates into CASSRGGENTEAFF.

This sequence joins TRBV24-1 and TRBJ2-1; 11 nucleotides align to TRBD1. Germline CDR1 is KGHDR and CDR2 is SFDVKD. After removal of 8 bases from V and 7 bases from J, the junction contained 6 bases not matched to a gene. CDR3 size: 14 residues. CDR3 nucleotide sequence: TGTGCCACCACCGGGACAGGGGGTATGAATGAGCAGTTCTTC. As protein: CATTGTGGMNEQFF.